Listed below are T cell receptor beta chains from one sample, sequenced in a study of response to subunit inactivated influenza vaccine. MiXCR was run by TCRdb on the RT-PCR reads, yielding one entry per CDR3 protein. The sample gives fewer than 650,000 distinct CDR3 sequences, approximately 13% of which show up once; 10% to 15% is in the top ten. Material: PBMCs from blood, obtained 35 to 45 days after vaccination. The source is a man aged 45-65 years who received an inactivated influenza vaccine. CDR3s include the opening cysteine and the closing phenylalanine or tryptophan. D genes are given only for firm matches. The size field is filled for only some rows; it gives once, few, many or a size class.

j_call: TRBJ2-7; d_call: TRBD1; v_call: TRBV9; clone_size: many; cdr3_aa: CASSPRTGLDEQYF; cdr3_nt: TGTGCCAGCAGCCCCCGGACAGGGCTGGACGAGCAGTACTTC
j_call: TRBJ2-2; d_call: TRBD2; v_call: TRBV7-9; clone_size: NA; cdr3_aa: CASSPTSGVTGELFF; cdr3_nt: TGTGCCAGCAGCCCAACTAGCGGGGTCACCGGGGAGCTGTTTTTT
j_call: TRBJ2-1; d_call: NA; v_call: TRBV6-1; clone_size: many; cdr3_aa: CATKVLVGGSNEQFF; cdr3_nt: TGTGCCACCAAAGTACTAGTAGGAGGGTCTAATGAGCAGTTCTTC
j_call: TRBJ1-1; d_call: NA; v_call: TRBV12-3/TRBV12-4; clone_size: few; cdr3_aa: CASSLSQVNTEAFF; cdr3_nt: TGTGCCAGCAGTTTAAGCCAGGTCAACACTGAAGCTTTCTTT
j_call: TRBJ2-7; d_call: TRBD2; v_call: TRBV7-2; clone_size: many; cdr3_aa: CASSLELAEGYEQYF; cdr3_nt: TGTGCCAGCAGCTTAGAACTAGCGGAAGGCTACGAGCAGTACTTC
j_call: TRBJ2-7; d_call: NA; v_call: TRBV29-1; clone_size: few; cdr3_aa: CSVVRDSRFEQYF; cdr3_nt: TGCAGCGTTGTCCGGGACTCCAGGTTCGAGCAGTACTTC
j_call: TRBJ1-1; d_call: NA; v_call: TRBV4-3; clone_size: many; cdr3_aa: CASSPSTTVNTEAFF; cdr3_nt: TGCGCCAGCAGTCCGAGTACCACTGTGAACACTGAAGCTTTCTTT
j_call: TRBJ2-1; d_call: NA; v_call: TRBV20-1; clone_size: NA; cdr3_aa: CSAASHEQFF; cdr3_nt: TGCAGTGCCGCTAGCCATGAGCAGTTCTTC
j_call: TRBJ2-2; d_call: NA; v_call: TRBV9; clone_size: few; cdr3_aa: CASSVGAEARTGELFF; cdr3_nt: TGTGCCAGCAGCGTAGGGGCGGAGGCTAGAACCGGGGAGCTGTTTTTT
j_call: TRBJ2-2; d_call: TRBD1; v_call: TRBV5-1; clone_size: few; cdr3_aa: CASSPDRVYTGELFF; cdr3_nt: TGCGCCAGCAGCCCGGACAGGGTTTACACCGGGGAGCTGTTTTTT
j_call: TRBJ2-1; d_call: TRBD1; v_call: TRBV11-2; clone_size: NA; cdr3_aa: CASSSFQDRRHYNEQFF; cdr3_nt: TGTGCCAGCAGCAGTTTTCAGGACAGGAGACACTACAATGAGCAGTTCTTC
j_call: TRBJ1-1; d_call: TRBD1; v_call: TRBV4-3; clone_size: few; cdr3_aa: CASSPRQGLRAFF; cdr3_nt: TGCGCCAGCAGCCCCCGACAGGGGTTGCGAGCTTTCTTT
j_call: TRBJ2-1; d_call: TRBD2; v_call: TRBV7-6; clone_size: NA; cdr3_aa: CASSFLGLASSSYNEQFF; cdr3_nt: TGTGCCAGCAGCTTTTTGGGACTAGCGTCGAGCTCCTACAATGAGCAGTTCTTC
j_call: TRBJ2-1; d_call: TRBD2; v_call: TRBV4-2; clone_size: few; cdr3_aa: CASSREGANEQFF; cdr3_nt: TGTGCCAGCAGCCGGGAGGGTGCAAATGAGCAGTTCTTC
j_call: TRBJ1-6; d_call: NA; v_call: TRBV5-1; clone_size: many; cdr3_aa: CASSVTVYNSPLHF; cdr3_nt: TGCGCCAGCAGCGTGACAGTTTATAATTCACCCCTCCACTTT
j_call: TRBJ2-2; d_call: TRBD1; v_call: TRBV9; clone_size: many; cdr3_aa: CASSEPRQGLTGTGELFF; cdr3_nt: TGTGCCAGCAGCGAGCCCAGACAGGGCCTAACCGGGACCGGGGAGCTGTTTTTT
j_call: TRBJ2-2; d_call: TRBD2; v_call: TRBV11-2; clone_size: many; cdr3_aa: CASSLTSGANTGELFF; cdr3_nt: TGTGCCAGCAGTCTCACTAGCGGGGCGAACACCGGGGAGCTGTTTTTT
j_call: TRBJ1-5; d_call: NA; v_call: TRBV6-1; clone_size: NA; cdr3_aa: CASSEVYQPGQPQHF; cdr3_nt: TGTGCCAGCAGTGAAGTGTATCAGCCTGGACAGCCCCAGCATTTT
j_call: TRBJ2-7; d_call: TRBD2; v_call: TRBV11-2; clone_size: few; cdr3_aa: CASTLSALADNYEQYF; cdr3_nt: TGTGCCAGCACCTTGTCGGCACTAGCGGACAACTACGAGCAGTACTTC
j_call: TRBJ2-1; d_call: NA; v_call: TRBV9; clone_size: NA; cdr3_aa: CASSVGGGASNEQFF; cdr3_nt: TGTGCCAGCAGCGTAGGGGGGGGGGCCTCCAATGAGCAGTTCTTC
j_call: TRBJ2-1; d_call: TRBD2; v_call: TRBV7-9; clone_size: many; cdr3_aa: CASIPLQAGAYNEQFF; cdr3_nt: TGTGCCAGCATTCCCCTCCAGGCGGGAGCCTACAATGAGCAGTTCTTC
j_call: TRBJ2-2; d_call: NA; v_call: TRBV7-2; clone_size: NA; cdr3_aa: CASSLSYSTGELFF; cdr3_nt: TGTGCCAGCAGCTTATCGTACTCCACCGGGGAGCTGTTTTTT
j_call: TRBJ2-1; d_call: NA; v_call: TRBV2; clone_size: few; cdr3_aa: CASYAGAGSYNEQFF; cdr3_nt: TGTGCCAGCTACGCCGGGGCGGGGTCATACAATGAGCAGTTCTTC
j_call: TRBJ2-1; d_call: TRBD2; v_call: TRBV4-1; clone_size: NA; cdr3_aa: CASSQTSGSLNEQFF; cdr3_nt: TGCGCCAGCAGCCAGACTAGCGGGAGCCTCAATGAGCAGTTCTTC